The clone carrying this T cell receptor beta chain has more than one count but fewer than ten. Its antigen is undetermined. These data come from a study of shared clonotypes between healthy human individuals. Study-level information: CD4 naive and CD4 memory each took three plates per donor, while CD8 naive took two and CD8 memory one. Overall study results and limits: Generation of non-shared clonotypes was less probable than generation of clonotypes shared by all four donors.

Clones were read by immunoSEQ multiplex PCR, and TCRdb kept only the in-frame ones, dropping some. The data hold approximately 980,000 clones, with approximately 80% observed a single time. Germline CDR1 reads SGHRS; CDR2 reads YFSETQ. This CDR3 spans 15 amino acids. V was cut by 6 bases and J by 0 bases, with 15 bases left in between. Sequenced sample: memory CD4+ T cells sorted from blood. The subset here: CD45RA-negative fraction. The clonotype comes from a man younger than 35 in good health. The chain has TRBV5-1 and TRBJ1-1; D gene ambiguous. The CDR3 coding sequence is TGCGCCAGCACTCCCCGTGGAGGATTGAACACTGAAGCTTTCTTT. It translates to CASTPRGGLNTEAFF.